One and the same sample provided the 7 T cell receptor beta chains below, sequenced in a study of cytotoxic CD8 clonotypes in ibrutinib-treated CLL. Profiling relied on immunoSEQ multiplex PCR, and the TCRdb table lists in-frame clones only, not all of them. Among 150,000 or so clones, 70% to 85% were seen once, and the ten largest hold over 2%. This specimen consisted of PBMCs, obtained after 12 months of ibrutinib treatment. The receptors originated from a human donor with chronic lymphocytic leukemia.

The chain uses TRBV7-2 and TRBJ1-2; D gene ambiguous. CDR3 size: 13 residues. The germline V gene encodes CDR1 SGHTA and CDR2 FQGNSA. Trimming took 2 bases from V and 1 from J, leaving 5 bases between them. The CDR3, as DNA: TGTGCCAGCAGCTTATACATTAACTATGGCTACACCTTC. This sequence encodes CASSLYINYGYTF.

This clone has a single count. V is TRBV28 and J is TRBJ2-5, with D possibly matching TRBD1 (6 bases). CDR1 is MDHEN and CDR2 is SYDVKM in the germline V gene. There are 15 residues in the CDR3. Trimming removed 5 bases from V and 3 bases from J, with 16 bases in between. The chain's CDR3 is CASSPRGHLKETQYF. Here the CDR3 DNA reads TGTGCCAGCAGTCCCAGGGGTCACCTCAAAGAGACCCAGTACTTC.

The genes are TRBV10-3 and TRBJ2-5; TRBD1 or TRBD2 may be the D gene (5 bases each). Germline V gene sequence: CDR1 ENHRY, CDR2 SYGVKD. This CDR3 is built from 21 residues. V lost 2 bases, J lost 4 bases, and 32 bases lay in between. CDR3 DNA sequence: TGTGCCATCAGTGAGCCCCGCCGGACTGTCGCCGGGACCAACAGCTCAGAGACCCAGTACTTC. This translates into CAISEPRRTVAGTNSSETQYF.

The chain couples TRBV2 to TRBJ1-6; D ambiguous. The CDR3 is 14 amino acids. Germline lookup yields CDR1 SNHLY and CDR2 FYNNEI. V gave up 2 bases and J gave up 10 bases, with 12 bases separating them. The CDR3 DNA follows: TGTGCCAGCAGTGAATCCGGGAAGGGATCACCCCTCCACTTT. It specifies CASSESGKGSPLHF. Filled out from reference TRBV2 and TRBJ1-6, the complete variable domain reads EPEVTQTPSHQVTQMGQEVILRCVPISNHLYFYWYRQILGQKVEFLVSFYNNEISEKSEIFDDQFSVERPDGSNFTLKIRSTKLEDSAMYFCASSESGKGSPLHFGNGTRLTVT.

This clone was seen more than once but under ten times. The chain links TRBV29-1 to TRBJ2-1, with D perhaps assigned TRBD1 or TRBD2 (6 bases each). V lost 4 bases, J lost 0 bases, and 13 bases lay in between. The CDR3 has 15 residues. Germline assignment: CDR1 SQVTM and CDR2 ANQGSEA. CDR3 residues: CSVVRGRNSYNEQFF. The CDR3 DNA follows: TGCAGCGTTGTGAGGGGGAGGAACTCCTACAATGAGCAGTTCTTC.

The CDR3 coding sequence is TGTGCCAGTAGGGGCCTGAACACTGAAGCTTTCTTT. Residues: CASRGLNTEAFF. The chain couples TRBV19 to TRBJ1-1; D call uncertain. Germline V gene sequence: CDR1 LNHDA, CDR2 SQIVND (reference sequence). The CDR3 sequence is 12 residues long. V was trimmed by 6 bases and J by 0 bases, leaving 5 bases between them. The full variable domain, rest sourced from reference TRBV19 and TRBJ1-1, is DGGITQSPKYLFRKEGQNVTLSCEQNLNHDAMYWYRQDPGQGLRLIYYSQIVNDFQKGDIAEGYSVSREKKESFPLTVTSAQKNPTAFYLCASRGLNTEAFFGQGTRLTVV.

Remarks on this clone: Sequence at one end of the junction differs from germline and may be a read error. The chain carries TRBV6-5 and TRBJ1-2; TRBD1 agrees at 8 bases. CDR3 size: 14 residues. Germline-derived CDR1 and CDR2 are MNHEY and SVGAGI. The CDR3 reads CASSRDRGFGHFAF. The CDR3 bases are TGTGCCAGCAGCCGCGACAGGGGTTTCGGTCATTTCGCCTTC.